One sample yielded the 20 T cell receptor beta chains listed below, sequenced in a study of tumor T cells in aggressive B-cell lymphoma. The protocol was immunoSEQ multiplex PCR, while the TCRdb copy is restricted to in-frame clones and leaves out a portion. This sample has several thousand clones, with roughly 88% found just once. Sequencing was done on a sample of tumor tissue. Receptors were obtained from an adult with diffuse large B cell lymphoma. Some clones in this sample may be carry-over from other donors' samples.

The J gene is TRBJ2-5, the V gene TRBV29-1; D uncertain. CDR3 length: 12 residues. V lost 3 bases to trimming and J lost 2 bases, with 7 bases between them. Per the germline V gene, CDR1 is SQVTM and CDR2 is ANQGSEA. The CDR3 sequence is CSVESGQETQYF. The CDR3 DNA sequence: TGCAGCGTTGAGTCCGGGCAAGAGACCCAGTACTTC. The full variable domain, completed using reference TRBV29-1 and TRBJ2-5, is SAVISQKPSRDICQRGTSLTIQCQVDSQVTMMFWYRQQPGQSLTLIATANQGSEATYESGFVIDKFPISRPNLTFSTLTVSNMSPEDSSIYLCSVESGQETQYFGPGTRLLVL.

The V call is TRBV13, the J call TRBJ2-1, with 10 bases fitting TRBD2. With 4 bases clipped from V and 8 bases from J, the junction kept 5 bases outside the gene matches. This CDR3 has 14 amino acids. CDR1 and CDR2 (germline): PRHDT, FYEKMQ (reference sequence). The CDR3 protein is CASSSGTSVYEQFF. CDR3 nucleotides: TGTGCCAGCAGCTCCGGGACTAGCGTTTATGAGCAGTTCTTC.

The chain recombines TRBV2 with TRBJ1-2; D unresolved. The CDR3 has 10 residues. In germline, CDR1 is SNHLY, CDR2 FYNNEI. V was pared by 11 bases and J by 8 bases, with 12 bases between. The DNA for the CDR3 is TGTGCCGCACCGTTTAGAGGCTACACCTTC. Its translation: CAAPFRGYTF. Together with reference TRBV2 and TRBJ1-2, the CDR3 gives the full variable domain: EPEVTQTPSHQVTQMGQEVILRCVPISNHLYFYWYRQILGQKVEFLVSFYNNEISEKSEIFDDQFSVERPDGSNFTLKIRSTKLEDSAMYFCAAPFRGYTFGSGTRLTVV.

This chain connects TRBV5-1 to TRBJ2-5, with 7 bases fitting TRBD2. The CDR3 sequence is 14 residues long. CDR1 and CDR2 from the germline V gene are SGHRS and YFSETQ. V gave up 5 bases and J gave up 0 bases; unmatched junction bases: 4. CDR3 amino acids: CASSSGTNQETQYF. Here the CDR3 DNA reads TGCGCCAGCAGTTCTGGGACTAACCAAGAGACCCAGTACTTC. Drawing the rest from reference TRBV5-1 and TRBJ2-5, the complete variable domain is KAGVTQTPRYLIKTRGQQVTLSCSPISGHRSVSWYQQTPGQGLQFLFEYFSETQRNKGNFPGRFSGRQFSNSRSEMNVSTLELGDSALYLCASSSGTNQETQYFGPGTRLLVL.

This chain links TRBV14 with TRBJ2-5; 11 bases map to TRBD2. The CDR3 is 13 residues long. The germline gives CDR1 SGHDN, CDR2 FVKESK. Trimming removed 1 base from V and 13 bases from J; junction bases left unmatched: 5. The DNA for the CDR3 is TGTGCCAGCAGCCAAGTTACTAGCGGGAGTCTGTACTTC. Protein: CASSQVTSGSLYF.

The chain couples TRBV9 to TRBJ2-5; weak D call: TRBD2 (7 bases). The CDR3 has 16 residues. Deletions cut 1 base from V and 5 bases from J, with 18 bases between. Germline lookup yields CDR1 SGDLS and CDR2 YYNGEE. The CDR3 reads CASSVTRGAVRETQYF. The DNA of the CDR3 is TGTGCCAGCAGCGTAACACGGGGGGCCGTCCGGGAGACCCAGTACTTC.

This chain links TRBV7-2 with TRBJ2-1; possible D gene TRBD1, 7 bases. V lost 0 bases, J lost 5 bases, and 11 bases lay in between. This CDR3 region has 15 residues. CDR1 SGHTA and CDR2 FQGNSA come from the germline V gene. The CDR3, as DNA: TGTGCCAGCAGCTTAGCGGGGGGACAGAACAATGAGCAGTTCTTC. Translation gives CASSLAGGQNNEQFF.

This clone appeared a few times. The chain couples TRBV9 to TRBJ2-7, with 12 bases fitting TRBD1. Trimming took 3 bases from V and 3 from J; bases not matched to a gene: 4. From germline, CDR1 is SGDLS and CDR2 YYNGEE. The CDR3 runs 15 residues. CDR3 loop: CASSEGQGAYYEQYF. CDR3 DNA sequence: TGTGCCAGCAGCGAGGGACAGGGGGCCTACTACGAGCAGTACTTC.

The CDR3 region has the DNA TGTGCCAGCAGGCCGACAGGGGGCTCCTACGAGCAGTACTTC. This encodes CASRPTGGSYEQYF. The chain has TRBV28 and TRBJ2-7; 9 bases are a match to TRBD1. Germline V lookup: CDR1 MDHEN, CDR2 SYDVKM. The CDR3 spans 14 residues. V dropped 6 bases and J dropped 0; count of bases not matched to a gene: 3.

V gene TRBV4-1 combines with J gene TRBJ2-3, with D possibly being TRBD2 (5 bases). The germline V gene has CDR1 MGHRA and CDR2 YSYEKL. Trimming pared 3 bases from V and 0 bases from J, leaving 13 bases between. CDR3 length equals 16 residues. CDR3 nucleotides: TGCGCCAGCAGCCAGGAAAATAGCGTTAGCACAGATACGCAGTATTTT. This sequence encodes CASSQENSVSTDTQYF.

Notes on this clone: Other DNA sequences in this sample translate to the same CDR3. V gene TRBV5-1 combines with J gene TRBJ1-6, with 7 bases identical to TRBD1. CDR1 is SGHRS and CDR2 is YFSETQ in the germline V gene. CDR3 size: 14 residues. V lost 0 bases to trimming and J lost 6 bases; unmatched junction nucleotides: 0. CDR3 in DNA: TGCGCCAGCAGCTTGGGGACAGGTAATTCACCCCTCCACTTT. Translating gives CASSLGTGNSPLHF.

The V and J genes are TRBV7-2 and TRBJ2-5; 7 nucleotides agree with TRBD2. The germline CDR1 and CDR2 sequences are SGHTA and FQGNSA. CDR3 length equals 16 residues. The V segment lost 1 base and the J segment 5 bases; nucleotides outside the gene matches: 10. The CDR3 protein is CASSLGWRERWETQYF. CDR3 in DNA: TGTGCCAGCAGCTTAGGTTGGCGGGAGCGTTGGGAGACCCAGTACTTC.

This clone appeared a single time. J is TRBJ2-7 and V is TRBV21-1; TRBD1 reflects the table's D call only, with no check against the DNA. TRBV21-1 is labeled a pseudogene. The CDR3 spans 17 residues. CDR3 DNA sequence: TGTGCCAGCAGCAACCCTGGACAGGCCAATCTCTCCTACGAGCAGTACTTC. As protein: CASSNPGQANLSYEQYF.

This chain uses TRBV23-1 with TRBJ2-7, with TRBD1 matching 8 bases. TRBV23-1 is reported as an ORF; its role is uncertain. The CDR3 contains 14 residues. The V and J ends lost 7 bases and 2 bases, in that order; junction bases with no gene match: 7. The CDR3 DNA reads as TGCGCCAGCATCCCCAGGACAGGGACCTACGAGCAGTACTTC. Encoded protein: CASIPRTGTYEQYF.

The CDR3 DNA follows: TGTGCCAGCAGCCCTGTACAGGGGAGCGTAAACTATGGCTACACCTTC. Protein: CASSPVQGSVNYGYTF. The rearrangement links TRBV14 to TRBJ1-2, with 7 bases aligning to TRBD1. Germline CDR1 and CDR2: SGHDN and FVKESK. The CDR3 is 16 residues long. Trimming at V came to 4 bases and at J to 2 bases, leaving 10 bases not matched to a gene.

Comments on this clone: At one boundary the junction diverges from the germline segment, which might be a read error. The J gene is TRBJ2-3, the V gene TRBV7-9, with TRBD1 matching over 8 bases. The CDR3 is made up of 17 amino acids. Germline V lookup: CDR1 SEHNR, CDR2 FQNEAQ (reference sequence). The CDR3 is CASSPPGGAGSIDTQYF. In nucleotides, the CDR3 is TGTGCCAGCAGCCCCCCAGGGGGCGCGGGGAGCATAGATACGCAGTATTTT.

The chain combines TRBV14 with TRBJ1-1; a possible D gene is TRBD1 (5 bases). The CDR3 has 14 residues. V was clipped by 0 bases and J by 9 bases, with 14 bases between them. Looked up from germline, CDR1 is SGHDN and CDR2 is FVKESK. This CDR3 reads CASSQDLFGAQAFF. As DNA, the CDR3 is TGTGCCAGCAGCCAAGATTTGTTTGGGGCCCAAGCTTTCTTT.

CDR3 loop: CASSPRTGGVNEQYF. The CDR3 DNA is TGTGCCAGCAGCCCGCGGACAGGGGGCGTTAACGAGCAGTACTTC. The chain combines TRBV9 with TRBJ2-7; 11 bases match TRBD1. The CDR3 is made up of 15 amino acids. V lost 4 bases to trimming and J lost 5 bases; unmatched junction nucleotides: 8. Germline V gene data show CDR1 as SGDLS and CDR2 as YYNGEE.

The V gene is TRBV4-3, the J gene TRBJ1-1; D perhaps matches TRBD1 (5 bases). The CDR3 is 16 amino acids. CDR1 is LGHNA, CDR2 YSLEER, per germline. V lost 0 bases, J lost 1 base, and 12 bases lay in between. The CDR3, as DNA: TGCGCCAGCAGCCAAGAGCCCGCGGGGGGGAACACTGAAGCTTTCTTT. Encoded protein: CASSQEPAGGNTEAFF.

The chain combines TRBV6-4 with TRBJ2-1; 7 bases align to TRBD2. J lost 4 bases, V lost 2 bases, and 5 bases had no gene match. Germline V gene sequence: CDR1 MRHNA, CDR2 SNTAGT. The CDR3 is 15 amino acids. The CDR3 DNA reads TGTGCCAGCAGTGACGAAGCGGGAAAATACAATGAGCAGTTCTTC. Protein product: CASSDEAGKYNEQFF.